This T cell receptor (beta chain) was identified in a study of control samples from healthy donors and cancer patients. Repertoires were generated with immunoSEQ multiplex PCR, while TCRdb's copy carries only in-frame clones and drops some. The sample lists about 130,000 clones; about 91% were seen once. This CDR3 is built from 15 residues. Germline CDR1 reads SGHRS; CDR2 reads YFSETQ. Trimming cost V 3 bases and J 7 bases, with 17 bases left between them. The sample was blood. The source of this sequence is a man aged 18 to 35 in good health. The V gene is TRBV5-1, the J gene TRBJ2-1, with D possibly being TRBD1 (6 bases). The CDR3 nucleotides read TGCGCCAGCAGCTCTTCCGGGACACCAGGGAATGAGCAGTTCTTC. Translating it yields CASSSSGTPGNEQFF.